Shown below are 29 T cell receptor beta chains from a single sample sequenced in a study of blood T cell repertoires in COVID-19. Clones were sequenced by immunoSEQ multiplex PCR, and TCRdb holds only the in-frame ones, with some missing. Among more than 45,000 clones listed, approximately 88% were seen once. Sequenced: peripheral blood. The origin of the receptors is a human donor in a cohort sampled during active COVID-19.

CDR3 sequence reads: CASSKGAAINNEQFF. The CDR3 nucleotides read TGTGCCAGCAGCAAGGGGGCGGCGATCAACAATGAGCAGTTCTTC. The gene calls are TRBV7-8 and TRBJ2-1, with 7 bases lining up with TRBD1. Per the germline V gene, CDR1 is SGHVS and CDR2 is FQNEAQ. The length of the CDR3 is 15 residues. Losses at the gene ends were 5 bases for V and 5 bases for J; bases not matched to a gene: 9. The complete variable domain, with remaining parts taken from reference TRBV7-8 and TRBJ2-1, reads GAGVSQSPRYKVAKRGQDVALRCDPISGHVSLFWYQQALGQGPEFLTYFQNEAQLDKSGLPSDRFFAERPEGSVSTLKIQRTQQEDSAVYLCASSKGAAINNEQFFGPGTRLTVL.

With respect to this clone: The same CDR3 arises from other DNA sequences in this sample as well. The chain uses TRBV5-1 and TRBJ2-7; 9 nucleotides line up with TRBD1. Germline loops: CDR1 SGHRS, CDR2 YFSETQ. The trim removed 5 bases at V and 3 bases at J, leaving 6 bases unmatched. The CDR3 contains 14 residues. CDR3 sequence: CASSSTGGSYEQYF. In nucleotides, the CDR3 is TGCGCCAGCAGTTCGACAGGGGGAAGCTACGAGCAGTACTTC.

V gene TRBV24-1 combines with J gene TRBJ2-1; D is possibly TRBD2 (6 bases). V lost 5 bases to trimming and J lost 2 bases, with 15 bases between them. The CDR3 spans 16 residues. Germline loops: CDR1 KGHDR, CDR2 SFDVKD. The CDR3 loop reads CATSGGARKTYNEQFF. The CDR3 DNA is TGTGCCACCAGTGGCGGGGCCAGGAAAACCTACAATGAGCAGTTCTTC.

This clone was recorded once. V and J are TRBV5-6 and TRBJ2-7; D gene ambiguous. Germline-derived CDR1 and CDR2 are SGHDT and YYEEEE. The CDR3 is made up of 11 amino acids. Trimming removed 5 bases at V and 1 base at J, with 4 bases between. CDR3 loop: CASSSSYEQYV. As DNA, the CDR3 is TGTGCCAGCAGTTCTTCCTACGAGCAGTACGTC.

This clone came up once. The chain links TRBV29-1 to TRBJ1-2; D may be TRBD1 (6 bases). Trimming stripped 5 bases from V and 4 bases from J, with 14 bases between. CDR1 and CDR2 (germline): SQVTM, ANQGSEA. The CDR3 runs to 13 residues. As DNA, the CDR3 is TGCAGCGTTTCGACAGGTTCTCCCTATGGCTACACCTTC. Its translation is CSVSTGSPYGYTF.

This chain links TRBV5-6 with TRBJ1-2; 8 nucleotides match TRBD1. J gave up 7 bases and V 0 bases, and 8 bases lay outside the gene matches. CDR1 is SGHDT, CDR2 YYEEEE, per germline. The CDR3 extends over 15 amino acids. The CDR3 protein is CASSLGPGGASGYTF. CDR3 nucleotides: TGTGCCAGCAGCTTGGGACCAGGGGGCGCGAGTGGCTACACCTTC.

The CDR3 spells CASSKAGTGLSGNTIYF. DNA of the CDR3: TGTGCCAGCAGCAAAGCCGGGACAGGGCTTTCTGGAAACACCATATATTTT. The V call is TRBV21-1, the J call TRBJ1-3; the table's D call, TRBD1, has no DNA check behind it. TRBV21-1 is classified as a pseudogene. The CDR3 contains 17 residues.

This sequence joins TRBV7-2 and TRBJ2-4, with a possible D match to TRBD1 (7 bases). The CDR3 is 16 amino acids. Trimming removed 2 bases from V and 0 bases from J, with 11 bases in between. CDR1 is SGHTA and CDR2 is FQGNSA in the germline V gene. The CDR3 is CASSLQGGLAKNIQYF. The CDR3 DNA is TGTGCCAGCAGCTTACAGGGGGGACTAGCCAAAAACATTCAGTACTTC.

CDR3 protein: CASSPPQAGGRHNEQFF. The CDR3 bases are TGTGCCAGTAGTCCCCCCCAAGCGGGGGGGCGCCACAATGAGCAGTTCTTC. The V gene is TRBV19, the J gene TRBJ2-1; 10 positions match TRBD2. The CDR3 extends over 17 amino acids. Trimming took 5 bases from V and 5 from J; bases not matched to a gene: 12. Germline values: CDR1 LNHDA, CDR2 SQIVND (reference sequence).

The chain uses TRBV28 and TRBJ2-7, with 9 nucleotides matching TRBD2. The CDR3 extends over 15 amino acids. J gave up 0 bases and V 5 bases, and 5 bases lay outside the gene matches. Germline V lookup: CDR1 MDHEN, CDR2 SYDVKM. CDR3 nucleotide sequence: TGTGCCAGCAGTACAGCGGGGGGCTACTCCTACGAGCAGTACTTC. Its protein product is CASSTAGGYSYEQYF.

This clone showed up just a few times. V gene TRBV5-4 combines with J gene TRBJ2-2; TRBD1 matches 9 bases. The V segment lost 2 bases and the J segment 6 bases; nucleotides outside the gene matches: 8. Germline V gene lookup returns CDR1 SGHNT and CDR2 YYREEE (reference sequence). The CDR3 contains 16 residues. The CDR3 nucleotides are TGTGCCAGCAGCTTTACAGGGGGCGCGATTGCCGGGGAGCTGTTTTTT. Protein product: CASSFTGGAIAGELFF.

This chain connects TRBV7-2 to TRBJ1-6; TRBD1 matches 9 bases. Germline V lookup: CDR1 SGHTA, CDR2 FQGNSA. The V and J ends lost 3 bases and 8 bases, in that order; junction bases with no gene match: 8. The CDR3 has 16 residues. In nucleotides, the CDR3 is TGTGCCAGCAGCTTCACCAACAGGGGGCCGGATTCACCCCTCCACTTT. Residues: CASSFTNRGPDSPLHF.

V and J are TRBV7-9 and TRBJ2-3; 7 nucleotides match TRBD1. The CDR3 consists of 15 residues. V was pared by 3 bases and J by 7 bases, with 10 bases of the junction left unmatched. Germline loops: CDR1 SEHNR, CDR2 FQNEAQ (reference sequence). CDR3 DNA sequence: TGTGCCAGCAGCTTCGACAGGGAAGATTTCTATACGCAGTATTTT. Protein: CASSFDREDFYTQYF.

V gene TRBV19 combines with J gene TRBJ1-5, with unresolved D. CDR3 length: 15 amino acids. CDR1 and CDR2 (germline): LNHDA, SQIVND (reference sequence). V was pared by 6 bases and J by 4 bases, with 16 bases between. In DNA form, the CDR3 reads TGTGCCAGTAGACCCGACGGGGAAGGGAATCAGCCCCAGCATTTT. Its protein is CASRPDGEGNQPQHF. Full variable domain (rest looked up from reference TRBV19 and TRBJ1-5): DGGITQSPKYLFRKEGQNVTLSCEQNLNHDAMYWYRQDPGQGLRLIYYSQIVNDFQKGDIAEGYSVSREKKESFPLTVTSAQKNPTAFYLCASRPDGEGNQPQHFGDGTRLSIL.

The rearrangement links TRBV2 to TRBJ2-1, with 14 bases matching TRBD2. The CDR3 runs to 15 residues. The V and J ends lost 6 bases and 9 bases, in that order; junction bases with no gene match: 7. Germline V CDR1 and CDR2: SNHLY, FYNNEI. CDR3 DNA sequence: TGTGCCAGCAGCAGGACTAGCGGGAGGTATGGTGAGCAGTTCTTC. Translation: CASSRTSGRYGEQFF.

This chain joins TRBV7-9 and TRBJ1-2; a possible D gene is TRBD1 (6 bases). Looked up from germline, CDR1 is SEHNR and CDR2 is FQNEAQ (reference sequence). The CDR3 contains 19 residues. V was pared by 0 bases and J by 0 bases, with 20 bases between. For the CDR3, the DNA is TGTGCCAGCAGCTTAGCGGGTGGGTCGGGGACACGGACTAACTATGGCTACACCTTC. Translation: CASSLAGGSGTRTNYGYTF.

The chain combines TRBV27 with TRBJ2-7; TRBD1 might be the D (6 bases). V was cut by 3 bases and J by 2 bases, with 11 bases left in between. Germline V gene sequence: CDR1 MNHEY, CDR2 SMNVEV (reference sequence). The CDR3 extends over 14 amino acids. The CDR3 DNA is TGTGCCAGCAGTTTGACGGGACAACCCTACGAGCAGTACTTC. Residues: CASSLTGQPYEQYF.

The chain joins TRBV29-1 to TRBJ2-3, with D perhaps TRBD1 (6 bases). Germline V gene lookup returns CDR1 SQVTM and CDR2 ANQGSEA. The CDR3 is 15 amino acids. The V gene lost 0 bases and the J gene lost 4 bases, with 14 bases spanning the gap. The CDR3 DNA reads TGCAGCGTTGAAGATCAACGGCAGGGGTCAGATACGCAGTATTTT. Protein sequence: CSVEDQRQGSDTQYF.

The chain combines TRBV18 with TRBJ1-5, with D hard to call. The germline V gene encodes CDR1 KGHSH and CDR2 LQKENI. The length of the CDR3 is 13 residues. V lost 5 bases to trimming and J lost 3 bases, with 8 bases between them. In nucleotides, the CDR3 is TGTGCCAGCTCAGCAGGCTTCAATCAGCCCCAGCATTTT. It encodes CASSAGFNQPQHF.

V gene TRBV6-2 or TRBV6-3 combines with J gene TRBJ2-1, with D perhaps TRBD1 (6 bases). Trimming pared 4 bases from V and 0 bases from J, leaving 19 bases between. Germline CDR1 MNHEY, CDR2 SVGEGT. The CDR3 has 18 amino acids. The CDR3 here is CASSSQGIKPNSYNEQFF. The DNA for the CDR3 is TGTGCCAGCAGTTCCCAGGGGATAAAACCAAACTCCTACAATGAGCAGTTCTTC.

The chain recombines TRBV3-1 (or the pseudogene TRBV3-2) with TRBJ2-3; TRBD2 matches 11 bases. V was clipped by 1 base and J by 1 base; unmatched bases: 7. Germline loops: CDR1 LGHDT, CDR2 YNNKEL (reference sequence). This CDR3 has 18 amino acids. DNA for the CDR3: TGTGCCAGCAGCCAAGGTAGCGGGGGGGCTGGTGGCACAGATACGCAGTATTTT. It yields the protein CASSQGSGGAGGTDTQYF.

The chain carries TRBV19 and TRBJ1-2; D is unclear. Germline V gives CDR1 LNHDA, CDR2 SQIVND (reference sequence). V was pared by 2 bases and J by 3 bases, with 10 bases between. This CDR3 is 14 amino acids long. The CDR3 bases are TGTGCCAGTAGTATAAACGACTTGGACTATGGCTACACCTTC. As protein: CASSINDLDYGYTF.

This sequence joins TRBV12-5 and TRBJ1-3, with a weak D call TRBD1 (5 bases). The ends were cut back, 7 bases at V and 4 bases at J, with 14 bases in the middle. Germline V gives CDR1 LGHNT, CDR2 FRNRAP. This CDR3 region has 14 residues. The CDR3 sequence: CASAVGVAGNTIYF. The CDR3 nucleotides are TGTGCTAGTGCTGTAGGGGTGGCCGGAAACACCATATATTTT.

The chain employs TRBV7-2 and TRBJ2-5; 9 nucleotides match TRBD2. Trimming took 1 base from V and 4 from J; bases not matched to a gene: 16. The CDR3 length is 19 residues. Germline V CDR1 and CDR2: SGHTA, FQGNSA. CDR3 region: CASSLGVGRGGRAGETQYF. The CDR3 region has the DNA TGTGCCAGCAGCTTAGGGGTCGGACGGGGCGGGAGGGCCGGAGAGACCCAGTACTTC. Based on the CDR3 plus reference TRBV7-2 and TRBJ2-5, the full variable domain is GAGVSQSPSNKVTEKGKDVELRCDPISGHTALYWYRQSLGQGLEFLIYFQGNSAPDKSGLPSDRFSAERTGGSVSTLTIQRTQQEDSAVYLCASSLGVGRGGRAGETQYFGPGTRLLVL.

This chain joins TRBV7-2 and TRBJ2-3, with TRBD2 matching 9 bases. There are 18 residues in the CDR3. V lost 1 base, J lost 4 bases, and 12 bases stayed unmatched. Germline V gives CDR1 SGHTA, CDR2 FQGNSA. CDR3 amino acids: CASSLEPLAGRRADTQYF. The CDR3 DNA reads as TGTGCCAGCAGCTTAGAACCCCTAGCGGGACGACGGGCAGATACGCAGTATTTT.

The chain combines TRBV19 with TRBJ2-7, with 7 bases lining up with TRBD1. Germline V lookup: CDR1 LNHDA, CDR2 SQIVND (reference sequence). The CDR3 spans 15 residues. Trimming removed 4 bases from V and 2 bases from J; junction bases left unmatched: 8. CDR3 bases: TGTGCCAGTAGTACAAGCCGGACAGGAACCTACGAGCAGTACGTC. Its protein product is CASSTSRTGTYEQYV.

V gene TRBV4-1 combines with J gene TRBJ2-1, with D possibly matching TRBD2 (6 bases). Trimming removed 4 bases from V and 8 bases from J, with 18 bases in between. CDR3 length: 15 residues. Per germline, CDR1 MGHRA and CDR2 YSYEKL. CDR3 sequence: CASSRTGLIMDEQFF. For the CDR3, the DNA is TGCGCCAGCAGCCGAACGGGACTGATAATGGATGAGCAGTTCTTC.

The genes are TRBV19 and TRBJ1-5; 7 bases align to TRBD1. V lost 4 bases, J lost 6 bases, and 6 bases stayed unmatched. In germline, CDR1 is LNHDA, CDR2 SQIVND (reference sequence). This CDR3 is 14 amino acids long. This CDR3 is CASSTTGMGQPQHF. In nucleotides, the CDR3 is TGTGCCAGTAGTACGACAGGGATGGGTCAGCCCCAGCATTTT.

V gene TRBV12-3 or TRBV12-4 combines with J gene TRBJ2-3; 7 bases agree with TRBD2. The CDR3 runs 13 residues. The trim removed 8 bases at V and 4 bases at J, leaving 6 bases unmatched. This CDR3 is CASLRAGADTQYF. CDR3 DNA: TGTGCCAGCCTAAGGGCGGGGGCAGATACGCAGTATTTT.